The following is a T cell receptor (beta chain) sequence with its context. Both 60 Vbeta primers and 13 Jbeta primers went into the PCR. Assay: immunoSEQ multiplex PCR; the TCRdb copy retains only in-frame clones and omits some. The sample has roughly 180,000 clones, approximately 88% seen once. This sample is part of a study of cytomegalovirus exposure and HLA in healthy donors. Study summary: T cells numbering about 180 million yielded 95 million to 140 million unique TCR beta sequences in an earlier analysis.

This CDR3 has 15 amino acids. V lost 5 bases and J lost 2, with 15 bases in between. The V call is TRBV6-7, the J call TRBJ1-2; TRBD1 is a possible D gene (6 bases). TRBV6-7 is designated an ORF whose function remains uncertain. The source of this sequence is a man younger than 40 in good health and CMV-seronegative. Source material: PBMCs. The DNA of the CDR3 is TGTGCCAGCAGTCGGACAGCTGGACGAAACTATGGCTACACCTTC. Protein product: CASSRTAGRNYGYTF.